This TCR beta chain was profiled in a study of lymphopenia after photon versus proton radiotherapy. TCRdb's copy holds only in-frame clones and misses some; the assay was immunoSEQ multiplex PCR. The sample includes about 16,000 clones, 70% to 90% of them seen just once. The CDR3 has 13 residues. In germline, CDR1 is SGHRS, CDR2 YFSETQ. Germline trimming cut 7 bases from V and 0 bases from J; bases unmatched to any gene: 3. The rearrangement uses TRBV5-1 and TRBJ2-7; TRBD1 matches at 8 bases. The source of this sequence is a man aged 65-85 years with pancreatic cancer. The sequencing used peripheral blood, collected from a patient treated with proton-based radiotherapy. In nucleotides, the CDR3 is TGCGCCAGCGGACAGGGAAGCTCCTACGAGCAGTACTTC. Amino acids: CASGQGSSYEQYF.